These 27 T cell receptor beta chains share one sample of origin, sequenced in a study of blood T cells in healthy people across ages. Then a second PCR, running about 6 to 11 cycles, was carried out with a sample-barcoded 5' primer and a J-beta primer mix. TCRdb re-analysed the 5' RACE reads in MiXCR, keeping a single row per CDR3 protein. This table holds about 1.4 million distinct CDR3 sequences, almost 60% found once. The sample comprised blood. These receptors came from a man younger than 30 in good health.

This clonotype was recorded a few times. The chain carries TRBV4-2 and TRBJ2-5, with unresolved D. V gave up 1 base and J gave up 4 bases, with 7 bases separating them. Germline CDR1 reads LGHNA; CDR2 reads YNFKEQ. This CDR3 is 13 amino acids long. This chain's CDR3 is CASSQAMGETQYF. In DNA, the CDR3 is TGTGCCAGCAGCCAAGCAATGGGAGAGACCCAGTACTTC.

The genes are TRBV7-2 and TRBJ2-1; 8 positions match TRBD1. Germline-derived CDR1 and CDR2 are SGHTA and FQGNSA. The ends lost 1 base at V and 9 bases at J; junction bases unmatched: 11. This CDR3 has 16 amino acids. The DNA of the CDR3 is TGTGCCAGCAGCTTAGGGGGACAGGCGTCTTGGTTTGAGCAGTTCTTC. It yields the protein CASSLGGQASWFEQFF.

A note on this clonotype: Since a much larger clone is just one base distant, this may be a read error. CDR3 coding DNA: TGTGCCACCAGCGCGGGGACATCCCAAGAGACCCAGTACTTC. Its translation: CATSAGTSQETQYF. V usage is TRBV15 and J usage is TRBJ2-5; D assignment may be TRBD1 or TRBD2 (6 bases each). The V end lost 5 bases, the J end lost 1 base, and 11 bases lay between the germline ends. This CDR3 spans 14 amino acids. In germline, CDR1 is LNHNV, CDR2 YYDKDF (reference sequence).

In the case of this clonotype: Mismatch with germline at one junction end may stem from a read error. The chain joins TRBV7-2 to TRBJ2-5; D gene ambiguous. Germline loops: CDR1 SGHTA, CDR2 FQGNSA. The CDR3 length is 10 residues. The CDR3 DNA is TGTGCCAGCAGCTTAGAGGCCCAGTACTTC. This codes for CASSLEAQYF. Complete variable domain (other parts from reference TRBV7-2 and TRBJ2-5): GAGVSQSPSNKVTEKGKDVELRCDPISGHTALYWYRQSLGQGLEFLIYFQGNSAPDKSGLPSDRFSAERTGGSVSTLTIQRTQQEDSAVYLCASSLEAQYFGPGTRLLVL.

In nucleotides, the CDR3 is TGCGCCAGCAGCTTGGAGACAGGGGCCTCACCCCTCCACTTT. It translates to CASSLETGASPLHF. V usage is TRBV5-1 and J usage is TRBJ1-6, with 8 bases identical to TRBD1. The germline CDR1 and CDR2 sequences are SGHRS and YFSETQ. The CDR3 is 14 residues long. J gave up 10 bases and V 0 bases, and 3 bases lay outside the gene matches. Full variable domain (outside the CDR3, taken from reference TRBV5-1 and TRBJ1-6): KAGVTQTPRYLIKTRGQQVTLSCSPISGHRSVSWYQQTPGQGLQFLFEYFSETQRNKGNFPGRFSGRQFSNSRSEMNVSTLELGDSALYLCASSLETGASPLHFGNGTRLTVT.

The chain employs TRBV5-6 and TRBJ2-6, with D uncertain. CDR3 length: 15 amino acids. The V and J ends lost 3 bases and 0 bases respectively, with 7 bases between them. From germline, CDR1 is SGHDT and CDR2 YYEEEE. CDR3 in amino acids: CASSWSTSGANVLTF. CDR3 in DNA: TGTGCCAGCAGCTGGTCCACCTCTGGGGCCAACGTCCTGACTTTC.

The genes are TRBV6-5 and TRBJ2-4, with a tentative D call TRBD1 (6 bases). Trimming cost V 1 base and J 0 bases, with 16 bases left between them. The CDR3 has 18 amino acids. CDR1 is MNHEY, CDR2 SVGAGI, per germline. The CDR3 loop reads CASSYYPPGERAKNIQYF. The CDR3 nucleotides are TGTGCCAGCAGTTACTATCCCCCAGGGGAGAGAGCCAAAAACATTCAGTACTTC.

The rearrangement links TRBV28 to TRBJ2-2, with D maybe TRBD1 (5 bases). In germline, CDR1 is MDHEN, CDR2 SYDVKM. The V and J ends lost 5 bases and 4 bases respectively, with 11 bases between them. The CDR3 covers 14 residues. CDR3 DNA: TGTGCCAGCAGTCCAGGACAACCCACCGGGGAGCTGTTTTTT. This sequence encodes CASSPGQPTGELFF. Together with reference TRBV28 and TRBJ2-2, the CDR3 gives the full variable domain: DVKVTQSSRYLVKRTGEKVFLECVQDMDHENMFWYRQDPGLGLRLIYFSYDVKMKEKGDIPEGYSVSREKKERFSLILESASTNQTSMYLCASSPGQPTGELFFGEGSRLTVL.

CDR3 DNA sequence: TGTGCCAGCAGTTGTTCTGAGACCCAGTACTTC. Translating it yields CASSCSETQYF. The rearrangement joins TRBV6-2 or TRBV6-3 to TRBJ2-5; D is unclear. CDR3 length: 11 amino acids. Germline V lookup: CDR1 MNHEY, CDR2 SVGEGT. Trimming cost V 4 bases and J 5 bases, with 5 bases left between them.

The sample holds a few counts of this clonotype. This chain joins TRBV4-1 and TRBJ2-7, with 10 bases that match TRBD2. The CDR3 has 15 residues. After removal of 2 bases from V and 7 bases from J, the junction contained 8 bases not matched to a gene. Germline CDR1 MGHRA, CDR2 YSYEKL. The CDR3 coding sequence is TGCGCCAGCAGCCAATCAATAGCGGGAGGAATAGAGCAGTACTTC. This translates into CASSQSIAGGIEQYF.

This clonotype was picked up one time. J is TRBJ2-7 and V is TRBV9; D assignment may be TRBD1 or TRBD2 (5 bases each). V shed 1 base and J shed 1 base, with 12 bases lying between them. The CDR3 runs 15 residues. Germline CDR1 SGDLS, CDR2 YYNGEE. CDR3 nucleotides: TGTGCCAGCAGCGTAACACCGGGACCATCCTACGAGCAGTACTTC. Its translation: CASSVTPGPSYEQYF. Using reference TRBV9 and TRBJ2-7 for the parts outside the CDR3, the full variable domain is DSGVTQTPKHLITATGQRVTLRCSPRSGDLSVYWYQQSLDQGLQFLIQYYNGEERAKGNILERFSAQQFPDLHSELNLSSLELGDSALYFCASSVTPGPSYEQYFGPGTRLTVT.

The V call is TRBV20-1, the J call TRBJ2-4; D not resolved. The length of the CDR3 is 13 residues. CDR1 DFQATT and CDR2 SNEGSKA come from the germline V gene (reference sequence). V was shortened by 5 bases and J by 0 bases, with 8 bases between the two germline ends. CDR3 sequence: CSAQSLAKNIQYF. The CDR3 region has the DNA TGCAGTGCTCAATCCCTAGCCAAAAACATTCAGTACTTC.

The chain combines TRBV28 with TRBJ1-1, with D perhaps TRBD1 (6 bases). The CDR3 has 15 residues. Per the germline V gene, CDR1 is MDHEN and CDR2 is SYDVKM. Between the trimmed V and J ends, which lost 5 bases and 8 bases, there was a span of 21 bases. CDR3 coding DNA: TGTGCCAGCAGTCCCTACAGGGTGAGAGGGTCAGAAGCTTTCTTT. This encodes CASSPYRVRGSEAFF.

With regard to this clonotype: Germline and junction disagree at one end, which may indicate a read error. The V gene is TRBV6-2 or TRBV6-3, the J gene TRBJ2-1, with 7 bases identical to TRBD1. Germline V gene data show CDR1 as MNHEY and CDR2 as SVGEGT. The CDR3 sequence is 15 residues long. CDR3 in amino acids: CANSRLRTGGNEQFF. The CDR3 DNA is TGTGCCAACAGTCGTTTAAGGACAGGTGGCAATGAGCAGTTCTTC.

This clonotype was counted a few times. The chain has TRBV4-1 and TRBJ1-1; D is unresolved. Germline V gene sequence: CDR1 MGHRA, CDR2 YSYEKL. The CDR3 is 14 amino acids. Trimming cost V 4 bases and J 4 bases, with 13 bases left between them. The CDR3, as DNA: TGCGCCAGCAGCCCCACGGCCCGGGGCACTGAAGCTTTCTTT. It is translated as CASSPTARGTEAFF.

Only a few counts were recorded for this clonotype. CDR3 protein: CSVEDSRGPDTQYF. The CDR3 DNA reads TGCAGCGTTGAAGATTCTAGGGGGCCAGATACGCAGTATTTT. This sequence joins TRBV29-1 and TRBJ2-3; 7 positions match TRBD1. Germline loops: CDR1 SQVTM, CDR2 ANQGSEA. The CDR3 consists of 14 residues. The J segment lost 4 bases and the V segment lost 0 bases, leaving 4 bases of the junction unmatched.

In its sample, this clonotype was seen a few times. The genes are TRBV4-1 and TRBJ1-4; D unresolved. The CDR3 sequence is 15 residues long. The ends were cut back, 4 bases at V and 1 base at J, with 10 bases in the middle. Germline V gives CDR1 MGHRA, CDR2 YSYEKL. In DNA form, the CDR3 reads TGCGCCAGCAGCCCATACGGTCAAACTAATGAAAAACTGTTTTTT. Protein: CASSPYGQTNEKLFF.

The rearrangement links TRBV20-1 to TRBJ2-3; D is perhaps TRBD2 (5 bases). Germline loops: CDR1 DFQATT, CDR2 SNEGSKA (reference sequence). Trimming removed 1 base from V and 0 bases from J, with 14 bases in between. The CDR3 runs 16 residues. CDR3 DNA: TGCAGTGCTAGAGGATCAACTAGACCTAGCACAGATACGCAGTATTTT. Translating it yields CSARGSTRPSTDTQYF.

This chain links TRBV6-5 with TRBJ2-7; 8 nucleotides align to TRBD2. The CDR3 spans 15 residues. Germline CDR1 MNHEY, CDR2 SVGAGI. The V gene end was trimmed by 0 bases and the J gene end by 0 bases; junction bases not matched to a gene: 1. The CDR3, as DNA: TGTGCCAGCAGTTACTCGAGCGGGGGCTCCTACGAGCAGTACTTC. Translation: CASSYSSGGSYEQYF.

This rearrangement joins TRBV21-1 to TRBJ2-5. TRBV21-1 has pseudogene status. The CDR3 is 14 residues long. The CDR3 is CASFWLEREETQYF. In DNA form, the CDR3 reads TGTGCCAGCTTTTGGTTGGAGCGAGAAGAGACCCAGTACTTC.

The chain combines TRBV6-1 with TRBJ1-5, with D uncertain. V gave up 6 bases and J gave up 1 base, with 13 bases separating them. Germline assignment: CDR1 MNHNS and CDR2 SASEGT. The CDR3 extends over 15 amino acids. CDR3 bases: TGTGCCAGCAGCTTAGGTAACTTGAGCAATCAGCCCCAGCATTTT. Encoded protein: CASSLGNLSNQPQHF.

This chain uses TRBV7-6 with TRBJ1-1; a possible D gene is TRBD1 (6 bases). In germline, CDR1 is SGHVS, CDR2 FNYEAQ. Trimming shortened V by 5 bases and J by 1 base, and 14 bases separated the two germline ends. The length of the CDR3 is 15 residues. The CDR3 nucleotides read TGTGCCAGCAGCAATGTAGACAGGCCGAACACTGAAGCTTTCTTT. This encodes CASSNVDRPNTEAFF.

This rearrangement joins TRBV6-2 or TRBV6-3 to TRBJ1-6; D is uncertain. The V end lost 6 bases, the J end lost 7 bases, and 10 bases lay between the germline ends. Per the germline V gene, CDR1 is MNHEY and CDR2 is SVGEGT. The CDR3 totals 13 residues. CDR3 sequence (DNA): TGTGCCAGCAGAGGACCCGCAAATTCACCCCTCCACTTT. This translates into CASRGPANSPLHF.

On this clonotype itself: Likely a read error: the CDR3 ends without its conserved phenylalanine or tryptophan. The chain joins TRBV5-1 to TRBJ2-2; perhaps TRBD2 as D (6 bases). The CDR3 spans 19 residues. CDR1 is SGHRS, CDR2 YFSETQ, per germline. V lost 7 bases to trimming and J lost 2 bases, with 27 bases between them. The CDR3 DNA follows: TGCGCCAGCGGCTCGGGAGAACTATTCTTTGACACTAACACCGGGGAGCTGTTTGTT. This codes for CASGSGELFFDTNTGELFV.

This clonotype was counted only a few times. The V and J genes are TRBV29-1 and TRBJ2-5; D perhaps matches TRBD1 (5 bases). The CDR3 has 14 amino acids. Germline V gene lookup returns CDR1 SQVTM and CDR2 ANQGSEA. The CDR3 DNA reads as TGCAGTACTCAAACCCCAGGGCCACAAGAGACCCAGTACTTC. Its translation is CSTQTPGPQETQYF.

Only one count was recorded for this clonotype. This chain uses TRBV6-2 or TRBV6-3 with TRBJ2-5; 9 positions agree with TRBD2. The germline V gene has CDR1 MNHEY and CDR2 SVGEGT. Trimming cost V 6 bases and J 0 bases; bases outside gene matches: 5. This CDR3 has 15 amino acids. CDR3 region: CASRGGLANQETQYF. DNA of the CDR3: TGTGCCAGCAGGGGGGGACTAGCTAACCAAGAGACCCAGTACTTC.

This sequence joins TRBV6-6 and TRBJ1-5, with 7 bases matching TRBD1. Germline CDR1 and CDR2: MNHNY and SVGAGI (reference sequence). J was trimmed by 0 bases and V by 6 bases; bases with no gene match: 5. The CDR3 covers 15 residues. The CDR3 nucleotides read TGTGCCAGCAGAGCGGACAGGAATAGCAATCAGCCCCAGCATTTT. It specifies CASRADRNSNQPQHF.